A selection of T cell receptor beta chains follows, all from one sample in a study of vaccination and CD4 T cells after COVID-19. TCRdb independently ran MiXCR on the PCR reads; one entry per CDR3 protein. Of around 16,000 distinct CDR3 sequences in the sample, about 80% are singletons; the top ten hold about 10%. No antigens are known for them. The sample was CD4+ T cells from blood, cultured in vitro. Receptors were obtained from a human donor who had recovered from COVID-19. CDR3s include the opening cysteine and the closing phenylalanine or tryptophan. The D gene is left open where the match is weak. Size tells how often a clone was seen (once, few, many) or the class of an expanded clone, and some rows leave it out.

CDR3 protein: CASSYPDGKDTQYF
CDR3 DNA: TGTGCCAGCAGTTACCCGGACGGGAAAGATACGCAGTATTTT
J gene: TRBJ2-3
D gene: NA
V gene: TRBV6-5
clone size: NA

CDR3 protein: CAIRRELADTQYF
CDR3 DNA: TGTGCCATCCGCCGGGAACTGGCAGATACGCAGTATTTT
J gene: TRBJ2-3
D gene: NA
V gene: TRBV6-1
clone size: few

CDR3 protein: CASSLATSGSPYEQYF
CDR3 DNA: TGCGCCAGCAGCTTGGCCACTAGCGGGAGTCCCTACGAGCAGTACTTC
J gene: TRBJ2-7
D gene: TRBD2
V gene: TRBV5-1
clone size: NA

CDR3 protein: CASSSQLRAGGPGDTQYF
CDR3 DNA: TGTGCCAGCAGCTCCCAATTGAGGGCGGGAGGGCCTGGAGATACGCAGTATTTT
J gene: TRBJ2-3
D gene: TRBD2
V gene: TRBV7-2
clone size: NA

CDR3 protein: CASSSRDRGESPLHF
CDR3 DNA: TGTGCCAGCAGTTCCCGGGACAGGGGAGAATCACCCCTCCACTTT
J gene: TRBJ1-6
D gene: TRBD1
V gene: TRBV6-5
clone size: NA

CDR3 protein: CASSVERGSTDTQYF
CDR3 DNA: TGTGCCAGCAGCGTCGAGCGGGGGAGCACAGATACGCAGTATTTT
J gene: TRBJ2-3
D gene: TRBD2
V gene: TRBV7-2
clone size: NA

CDR3 protein: CATSRGTKDNSPLHF
CDR3 DNA: TGTGCCACCAGCCGCGGTACAAAGGATAATTCACCCCTCCACTTT
J gene: TRBJ1-6
D gene: NA
V gene: TRBV15
clone size: few

CDR3 protein: CSARDRSEGRALHF
CDR3 DNA: TGCAGTGCTAGAGACCGTTCTGAGGGTAGGGCCCTCCACTTT
J gene: TRBJ1-6
D gene: NA
V gene: TRBV20-1
clone size: NA

CDR3 protein: CSARGQREGSYNEQFF
CDR3 DNA: TGCAGTGCTAGAGGTCAGCGGGAGGGCTCCTACAATGAGCAGTTCTTC
J gene: TRBJ2-1
D gene: TRBD2
V gene: TRBV20-1
clone size: NA

CDR3 protein: CSVRGGFYNEQFF
CDR3 DNA: TGCAGTGTAAGGGGTGGGTTCTACAATGAGCAGTTCTTC
J gene: TRBJ2-1
D gene: NA
V gene: TRBV20-1
clone size: NA

CDR3 protein: CASNDRRPSNYGYTF
CDR3 DNA: TGTGCCAGCAACGACAGGCGCCCCTCTAACTATGGCTACACCTTC
J gene: TRBJ1-2
D gene: NA
V gene: TRBV2
clone size: NA

CDR3 protein: CASGGYNSPLHF
CDR3 DNA: TGTGCCAGCGGCGGCTATAATTCACCCCTCCACTTT
J gene: TRBJ1-6
D gene: NA
V gene: TRBV28
clone size: NA

CDR3 protein: CASSSRTSGRLYEQYF
CDR3 DNA: TGTGCCAGCAGCTCCAGGACTAGCGGGAGGTTGTACGAGCAGTACTTC
J gene: TRBJ2-7
D gene: TRBD2
V gene: TRBV7-9
clone size: NA

CDR3 protein: CASSPGGNNQPQHF
CDR3 DNA: TGTGCCAGTTCGCCAGGGGGGAACAATCAGCCCCAGCATTTT
J gene: TRBJ1-5
D gene: TRBD1
V gene: TRBV19
clone size: once

CDR3 protein: CASIQGTENSPLHF
CDR3 DNA: TGTGCCAGCATCCAAGGGACAGAAAATTCACCCCTCCACTTT
J gene: TRBJ1-6
D gene: TRBD1
V gene: TRBV6-1
clone size: NA

CDR3 protein: CASSYPRGSSSTDTQYF
CDR3 DNA: TGTGCCAGCAGTTACCCACGAGGCTCGTCTAGCACAGATACGCAGTATTTT
J gene: TRBJ2-3
D gene: NA
V gene: TRBV6-2/TRBV6-3
clone size: NA

CDR3 protein: CASKAGSSYNEQFF
CDR3 DNA: TGTGCCAGCAAAGCGGGAAGCTCCTACAATGAGCAGTTCTTC
J gene: TRBJ2-1
D gene: TRBD2
V gene: TRBV7-2
clone size: NA

CDR3 protein: CASSYSVASGATGELFF
CDR3 DNA: TGTGCCAGCAGTTACTCTGTCGCTAGCGGAGCCACCGGGGAGCTGTTTTTT
J gene: TRBJ2-2
D gene: TRBD2
V gene: TRBV6-5
clone size: few

CDR3 protein: CASSEQARFGYTF
CDR3 DNA: TGTGCCAGCAGTGAACAGGCCAGGTTCGGCTACACCTTC
J gene: TRBJ1-2
D gene: NA
V gene: TRBV2
clone size: NA

CDR3 protein: CASSLAQGYEQYF
CDR3 DNA: TGTGCCAGCAGTTTAGCCCAGGGCTACGAGCAGTACTTC
J gene: TRBJ2-7
D gene: NA
V gene: TRBV27
clone size: NA

CDR3 protein: CASRSPFGEDTQYF
CDR3 DNA: TGTGCCAGCAGGTCCCCGTTTGGGGAAGATACGCAGTATTTT
J gene: TRBJ2-3
D gene: NA
V gene: TRBV7-9
clone size: once

CDR3 protein: CAVRRDPTINQPQHF
CDR3 DNA: TGTGCCGTCAGAAGGGACCCTACCATTAATCAGCCCCAGCATTTT
J gene: TRBJ1-5
D gene: NA
V gene: TRBV6-1
clone size: once